This is a list of T cell receptor beta chains from one sample in a study of CD8+CD57+ T cells in acquired aplastic anemia. TCRdb passed the reads through MiXCR, listing each CDR3 protein once. The sample consists of approximately 300,000 distinct CDR3 sequences, approximately 60% of them appearing once. The specimen sequenced was sorted CD4+, CD8+, or CD8+CD57+ T cells (not recorded which) from PBMCs. These receptors originate from a human donor with aplastic anemia. Both conserved end residues are part of each CDR3. D genes are given only for firm matches. Rows may omit the clone size; those that give it use once, few, many or a size class.

TRBD1	TRBV7-4	-	TRBJ2-1	TGTGCCAGCAGCATCCGGGACAGAGTATACAATGAGCAGTTCTTC	CASSIRDRVYNEQFF
TRBD2	TRBV7-3	-	TRBJ2-7	TGTGCCAGCAGCCCAAGGGCTAGCGGGATAAGTGAGCAGTACTTC	CASSPRASGISEQYF
TRBD2	TRBV7-8	-	TRBJ2-1	TGTGCCAGCAGCCCCGGAGGGACTAGCGGGTCCGAGCAGTTCTTC	CASSPGGTSGSEQFF
TRBD1	TRBV5-1	many	TRBJ1-4	TGCGCCAGCAGCTTGGGTCCAGGGGGGAATGAAAAACTGTTTTTT	CASSLGPGGNEKLFF
-	TRBV7-2	few	TRBJ1-2	TGTGCCAGCAGCTCTCAGGGGAGTGGCTACACCTTC	CASSSQGSGYTF
TRBD1	TRBV20-1	-	TRBJ2-7	TGCAGTGCTAGGGACAGGGGGGGAAGCGAGCAGTACTTC	CSARDRGGSEQYF
-	TRBV20-1	few	TRBJ2-7	TGCGGGGGGGCGACGGGGGGCGAGCAGTACTTC	CGGATGGEQYF
TRBD1	TRBV19	-	TRBJ2-7	TGTGCCAGCGCGGCAATAAGGGACAGCTCTACCTACGAGCAGTACTTC	CASAAIRDSSTYEQYF
-	TRBV19	-	TRBJ1-2	TGTGCCAGTAGCCCCCTCTCGGGAGGGAACTATGGCTACACCTTC	CASSPLSGGNYGYTF
TRBD1	TRBV2	-	TRBJ2-7	TGTGCCAGCACCTTTACGACAGGGGCCCACTACGAGCAGTACTTC	CASTFTTGAHYEQYF
-	TRBV20-1	-	TRBJ1-2	TGCAGTGCTAGAAATCGCTGGGCTCGTGGCTACACCTTC	CSARNRWARGYTF
-	TRBV12-3/TRBV12-4	-	TRBJ1-5	TGTGCCAGCGCAGGAGAGCTTTATCAGCCCCAGCATTTT	CASAGELYQPQHF
TRBD1	TRBV19	many	TRBJ1-5	TGTGCCAGTAGGAGCCGGGACAGGGGTTTCAATCAGCCCCAGCATTTT	CASRSRDRGFNQPQHF
-	TRBV3-1	few	TRBJ1-2	TGTGTCAGCAGCCAAGTTGCCACGTCTTTTTATGGCTACACCTTC	CVSSQVATSFYGYTF
TRBD1	TRBV5-6	-	TRBJ2-5	TGTGCCAGCAGCTTGTGGGGGACAGGGTCGAGGACCCAGTACTTC	CASSLWGTGSRTQYF
TRBD1	TRBV5-1	-	TRBJ2-1	TGCGCCAGCAGCTCCTCGGGACAGGGGGCGAGTGAGCAGTTCTTC	CASSSSGQGASEQFF
-	TRBV20-1	-	TRBJ2-7	TGCAGTGCTAGAGTGGGGAGGAGCTCCTACGAGCAGTACTTC	CSARVGRSSYEQYF
TRBD2	TRBV7-8	-	TRBJ2-7	TGTGCCAGCAGCTTAAGCGCCCCGGGACTAGCGATCGAGCAGTACTTC	CASSLSAPGLAIEQYF
-	TRBV5-1	many	TRBJ2-2	TGCGCCAGCAGCTTGTCAGATACCGGGGAGCTGTTTTTT	CASSLSDTGELFF
-	TRBV30	-	TRBJ2-1	TGTGCCTGGAGTTCCAGCGGAGGGGTGAATGAGCAGTTCTTC	CAWSSSGGVNEQFF
TRBD2	TRBV20-1	many	TRBJ2-1	TGCAGTGCTACCCGGGGGGCTAGCGGGAGGAGGAGTGAGCAGTTCTTC	CSATRGASGRRSEQFF
TRBD1	TRBV2	few	TRBJ1-6	TGTGCCAGCAACGACAGGGAGGGTTACGGTTCACCCCTCCACTTT	CASNDREGYGSPLHF
-	TRBV5-1	many	TRBJ2-5	TGCGCCAGCAGCTTGTGGCTAAATACGGCGGAGACCCAGTACTTC	CASSLWLNTAETQYF
-	TRBV7-2	-	TRBJ1-2	TGTGCCAGCAGCCCGGACAAGAACTATGGCTACACCTTC	CASSPDKNYGYTF
TRBD1	TRBV19	many	TRBJ2-3	TGTGCCAGTAGTGTACAGGGGGCCCGCACAGATACGCAGTATTTT	CASSVQGARTDTQYF
-	TRBV15	-	TRBJ1-4	TGTGCCACCAGCAGGGCGCAGGGCCGAGCTAATGAAAAACTGTTTTTT	CATSRAQGRANEKLFF